Given below is one T cell receptor beta chain in context. The antigen remains unidentified. Germline lookup yields CDR1 SGHKS and CDR2 YYEKEE (reference sequence). The CDR3 has 15 residues. Losses at the gene ends were 0 bases for V and 3 bases for J; bases not matched to a gene: 4. The source of the sample is a study of cytomegalovirus exposure and HLA in healthy donors. Study-wide findings and caveats: CMV serostatus was the sole immune exposure information available. A missense variant in DCLRE1C was later tied to TCR beta V- and J-gene trimming. Most TCR beta V segments were productive about 90% or about 30% of the time in an earlier analysis.

The PCR employed 60 Vbeta primers together with 13 Jbeta primers. The protocol was immunoSEQ multiplex PCR, while the TCRdb copy is restricted to in-frame clones and leaves out a portion. The table includes around 140,000 clones, 70% to 75% detected once. This clonotype was sampled from a male donor in good health and CMV-seronegative. This chain connects TRBV5-5 to TRBJ2-7, with 9 bases fitting TRBD2. The source material was PBMCs. CDR3 nucleotides: TGTGCCAGCAGCTTGGATACTAGCGGGTTCTACGAGCAGTACTTC. It codes for CASSLDTSGFYEQYF.